These 18 T cell receptor beta chains came from one sample sequenced in a study of cytomegalovirus exposure and HLA in healthy donors. The PCR contained 60 Vbeta and 13 Jbeta primers. Using immunoSEQ multiplex PCR, the repertoire was profiled, and TCRdb retains in-frame clones only, with some absent. The profile shows hundreds of thousands of clones, approximately 70% of them singletons. Sequenced input: PBMCs. These TCRs come from a middle-aged man in good health and CMV-seropositive.

The chain has TRBV4-3 and TRBJ2-7; 9 positions agree with TRBD2. Trimming took 0 bases from V and 0 from J; bases not matched to a gene: 9. Per the germline V gene, CDR1 is LGHNA and CDR2 is YSLEER. CDR3 length equals 18 residues. DNA for the CDR3: TGCGCCAGCAGCCAAGATATGAGCCTAGCGGGGCTCTCCTACGAGCAGTACTTC. Protein: CASSQDMSLAGLSYEQYF.

This sequence joins TRBV5-1 and TRBJ1-1; TRBD1 aligns across 10 bases. The CDR3 is 14 amino acids. The germline CDR1 and CDR2 sequences are SGHRS and YFSETQ. With 6 bases clipped from V and 5 bases from J, the junction kept 7 bases outside the gene matches. The DNA for the CDR3 is TGCGCCAGCATACCCGGGACAGGGGAAACTGAAGCTTTCTTT. Translation: CASIPGTGETEAFF. Drawing the rest from reference TRBV5-1 and TRBJ1-1, the complete variable domain is KAGVTQTPRYLIKTRGQQVTLSCSPISGHRSVSWYQQTPGQGLQFLFEYFSETQRNKGNFPGRFSGRQFSNSRSEMNVSTLELGDSALYLCASIPGTGETEAFFGQGTRLTVV.

This rearrangement joins TRBV6-5 to TRBJ1-1; D is undetermined. The CDR3 totals 13 residues. Deletions cut 6 bases from V and 0 bases from J, with 8 bases between. Germline-derived CDR1 and CDR2 are MNHEY and SVGAGI. The CDR3 nucleotides are TGTGCCAGCAGCTTTTCTATGAACACTGAAGCTTTCTTT. The encoded protein is CASSFSMNTEAFF.

The gene calls are TRBV7-8 and TRBJ2-1; possibly TRBD1 for D (6 bases). The CDR3 has 18 residues. V lost 2 bases to trimming and J lost 0 bases, with 17 bases between them. The V gene's germline CDR1 is SGHVS and CDR2 FQNEAQ. CDR3 protein: CASSLRSNIGGSYNEQFF. DNA for the CDR3: TGTGCCAGCAGCTTAAGGTCGAATATAGGGGGCTCCTACAATGAGCAGTTCTTC.

The chain combines TRBV5-1 with TRBJ1-3, with 7 bases that match TRBD1. The CDR3 is 16 residues long. CDR1 SGHRS and CDR2 YFSETQ come from the germline V gene. The V and J ends lost 5 bases and 0 bases, in that order; junction bases with no gene match: 8. The DNA of the CDR3 is TGCGCCAGCAGTTTGTGGACAGGCGACTCTGGAAACACCATATATTTT. Amino acids: CASSLWTGDSGNTIYF.

V is TRBV13 and J is TRBJ2-4; a possible D gene is TRBD2 (7 bases). Germline CDR1 and CDR2: PRHDT and FYEKMQ (reference sequence). V gave up 5 bases and J gave up 6 bases, with 17 bases separating them. This CDR3 is 15 amino acids long. CDR3 amino acids: CASSRGGPRANIQYF. The CDR3 DNA reads as TGTGCCAGCAGCAGGGGGGGTCCGAGGGCAAACATTCAGTACTTC.

This clone was observed a single time. The V call is TRBV6-6, the J call TRBJ1-6, with D possibly being TRBD1 (5 bases). The length of the CDR3 is 16 residues. Looked up from germline, CDR1 is MNHNY and CDR2 is SVGAGI (reference sequence). Trimming pared 2 bases from V and 10 bases from J, leaving 18 bases between. CDR3 protein: CASSYNRGRDGSPLHF. The CDR3, as DNA: TGTGCCAGCAGTTACAATAGGGGCAGGGATGGATCACCCCTCCACTTT.

The chain combines TRBV6-1 with TRBJ2-2; 9 positions agree with TRBD1. V trimming: 4 bases; J trimming: 10 bases; junction bases outside the gene matches: 13. The CDR3 loop spans 16 amino acids. Germline V gives CDR1 MNHNS, CDR2 SASEGT. CDR3 sequence: CASSVPGTGFLQELFF. The CDR3 coding sequence is TGTGCCAGCAGTGTTCCCGGGACAGGGTTCTTACAGGAGCTGTTTTTT.

The chain has TRBV2 and TRBJ1-2; tentatively, D is TRBD1 (6 bases). V was cut by 5 bases and J by 8 bases, with 18 bases left in between. The germline V gene has CDR1 SNHLY and CDR2 FYNNEI. CDR3 length: 14 residues. Here the CDR3 reads CASSSQTGSDGYTF. CDR3 nucleotides: TGTGCCAGCAGTTCCCAAACAGGGTCCGACGGCTACACCTTC.

This clone was seen a single time. This chain connects TRBV6-1 to TRBJ1-2; 7 bases are shared with TRBD1. The V segment lost 5 bases and the J segment 14 bases; nucleotides outside the gene matches: 14. The CDR3 sequence is 13 residues long. Germline CDR1 reads MNHNS; CDR2 reads SASEGT. As DNA, the CDR3 is TGTGCCAGCAGTCCCGGACAGGCCCTACCGGAAACCTTC. It encodes CASSPGQALPETF.

This clone occurred once. V is TRBV4-2 and J is TRBJ2-3; maybe TRBD2 (6 bases). Between the trimmed V and J ends, which lost 0 bases and 0 bases, there was a span of 13 bases. Germline V gene sequence: CDR1 LGHNA, CDR2 YNFKEQ. This CDR3 region has 17 residues. The CDR3 region has the DNA TGTGCCAGCAGCCAAGAAGTCGCGGGGCTAAGCACAGATACGCAGTATTTT. This codes for CASSQEVAGLSTDTQYF.

This chain joins TRBV15 and TRBJ1-6; the match to TRBD1 covers 8 bases. CDR1 and CDR2 from the germline V gene are LNHNV and YYDKDF (reference sequence). The CDR3 runs to 17 residues. With V trimmed by 1 base and J by 7 bases, 9 bases remained unmatched. The CDR3 DNA follows: TGTGCCACCAGCAGAGCAGACAGGGGCGCTAAAAATTCACCCCTCCACTTT. Residues: CATSRADRGAKNSPLHF.

The sample holds one count of this clone. The V gene is TRBV6-6, the J gene TRBJ2-7, with 10 bases lining up with TRBD1. CDR3 length: 14 amino acids. Germline assignment: CDR1 MNHNY and CDR2 SVGAGI (reference sequence). With 5 bases clipped from V and 5 bases from J, the junction kept 6 bases outside the gene matches. The CDR3 sequence is CASSRDRGINEQYF. The CDR3 nucleotides read TGTGCCAGCAGTCGGGACAGGGGAATTAACGAGCAGTACTTC.

The gene calls are TRBV29-1 and TRBJ2-3; D possibly corresponds to TRBD2 (5 bases). This CDR3 is 15 amino acids long. V lost 1 base to trimming and J lost 5 bases, with 16 bases between them. CDR1 SQVTM and CDR2 ANQGSEA come from the germline V gene. The CDR3 region has the DNA TGCAGCGTTGAAGGAGGTCTAGCTTTACAAGATACGCAGTATTTT. It translates to CSVEGGLALQDTQYF.

The rearrangement joins TRBV9 to TRBJ2-6; no reliable D call. Germline assignment: CDR1 SGDLS and CDR2 YYNGEE. The CDR3 runs 15 residues. Trimming cost V 0 bases and J 4 bases, with 8 bases left between them. CDR3 residues: CASSVAQSGANVLTF. CDR3 sequence (DNA): TGTGCCAGCAGCGTAGCCCAGTCCGGGGCCAACGTCCTGACTTTC.

This chain joins TRBV27 and TRBJ2-3, with TRBD1 identical over 10 bases. The CDR3 totals 13 residues. Germline CDR1 and CDR2: MNHEY and SMNVEV (reference sequence). Losses at the gene ends were 5 bases for V and 4 bases for J; bases not matched to a gene: 0. Here the CDR3 DNA reads TGTGCCAGCAGTGGACAGGGGGCAGATACGCAGTATTTT. This sequence encodes CASSGQGADTQYF.

The rearrangement links TRBV5-1 to TRBJ2-3; 8 nucleotides line up with TRBD2. The germline CDR1 and CDR2 sequences are SGHRS and YFSETQ. The length of the CDR3 is 17 residues. Trimming cost V 0 bases and J 6 bases; bases outside gene matches: 12. The CDR3 sequence: CASSLAVAGGRTDTQYF. The CDR3 DNA is TGCGCCAGCAGCTTGGCCGTGGCGGGGGGCCGGACGGATACGCAGTATTTT.

The V gene is TRBV9, the J gene TRBJ1-4, with a tentative D call TRBD1 (5 bases). This CDR3 is 17 amino acids long. CDR1 is SGDLS, CDR2 YYNGEE, per germline. V was trimmed by 3 bases and J by 7 bases, leaving 22 bases between them. As DNA, the CDR3 is TGTGCCAGCAGCGCCTCCACCGGGGGGGGTATCCGTGAAAAACTGTTTTTT. Encoded protein: CASSASTGGGIREKLFF.